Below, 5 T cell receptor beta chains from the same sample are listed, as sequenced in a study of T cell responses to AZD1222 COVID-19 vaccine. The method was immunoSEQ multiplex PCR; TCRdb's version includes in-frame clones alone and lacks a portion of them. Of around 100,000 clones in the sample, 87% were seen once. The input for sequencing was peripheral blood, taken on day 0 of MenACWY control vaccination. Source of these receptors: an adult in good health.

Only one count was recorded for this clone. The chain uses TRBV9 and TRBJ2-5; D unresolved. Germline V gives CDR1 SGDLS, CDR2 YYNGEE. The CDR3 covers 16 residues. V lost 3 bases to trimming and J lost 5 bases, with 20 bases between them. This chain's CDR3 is CASSETSGFPGETQYF. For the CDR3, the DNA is TGTGCCAGCAGCGAGACCTCCGGGTTCCCCGGGGAGACCCAGTACTTC. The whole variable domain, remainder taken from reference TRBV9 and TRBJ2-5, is DSGVTQTPKHLITATGQRVTLRCSPRSGDLSVYWYQQSLDQGLQFLIQYYNGEERAKGNILERFSAQQFPDLHSELNLSSLELGDSALYFCASSETSGFPGETQYFGPGTRLLVL.

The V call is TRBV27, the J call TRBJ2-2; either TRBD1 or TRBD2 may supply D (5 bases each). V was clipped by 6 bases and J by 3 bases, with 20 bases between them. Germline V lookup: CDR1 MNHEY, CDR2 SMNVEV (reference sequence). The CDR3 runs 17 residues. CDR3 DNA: TGTGCCAGCAGCGCTAGAAACTCCGGGACCTACACCGGGGAGCTGTTTTTT. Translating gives CASSARNSGTYTGELFF.

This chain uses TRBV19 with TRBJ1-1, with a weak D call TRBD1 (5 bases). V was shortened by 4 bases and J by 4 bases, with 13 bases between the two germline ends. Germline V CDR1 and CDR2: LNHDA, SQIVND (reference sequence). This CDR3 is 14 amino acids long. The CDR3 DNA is TGTGCCAGTAGTACGGTGGCAGGGCTCACTGAAGCTTTCTTT. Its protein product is CASSTVAGLTEAFF.

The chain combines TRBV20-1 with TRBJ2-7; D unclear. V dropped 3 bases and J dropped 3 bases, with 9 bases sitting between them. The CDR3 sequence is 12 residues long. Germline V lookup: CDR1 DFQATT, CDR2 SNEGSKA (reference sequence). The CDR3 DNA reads TGCAGTGCTAGTGTGCTTCTCTACGAGCAGTACTTC. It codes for CSASVLLYEQYF.

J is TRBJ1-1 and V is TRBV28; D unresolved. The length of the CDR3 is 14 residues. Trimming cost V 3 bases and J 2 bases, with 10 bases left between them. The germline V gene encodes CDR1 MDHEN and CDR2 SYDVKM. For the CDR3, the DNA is TGTGCCAGCAGTTTCCCCAGACTCAACACTGAAGCTTTCTTT. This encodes CASSFPRLNTEAFF.